This T cell receptor (beta chain) was observed in a study of vaccination and CD4 T cells after COVID-19. The CDR3 spans 15 residues. Looked up from germline, CDR1 is LNHNV and CDR2 is YYDKDF (reference sequence). Trimming removed 4 bases from V and 2 bases from J; junction bases left unmatched: 6. Remarks on this clonotype: Its specificity is unknown.

The Oncomine TCR Beta short-read assay was applied to DNA of cultured CD4+ T cells. The genomic DNA was obtained from cultured CD4+ T cells by extraction with the QIAamp micro DNA kit. TCRdb called the PCR reads again in MiXCR, with one record for every CDR3 protein. This table has about 5,400 distinct CDR3 sequences, around 32% appearing once. Treatment reported: approximately 11-day PBMC culture with coronavirus spike peptide pools or control peptides (ViraFEST assay). Unexposed donor CD4+ T cells predated the COVID-19 pandemic, collected 2011-2018. The clonotype comes from a human donor in good health. Sequencing input: CD4+ T cells from blood, cultured in vitro. V gene TRBV15 combines with J gene TRBJ2-3; 7 nucleotides line up with TRBD2. The CDR3 DNA sequence: TGTGCCACCAGCAACGGGAGGCCCAACACAGATACGCAGTATTTT. This sequence encodes CATSNGRPNTDTQYF.